This T cell receptor beta chain was identified in a study of cytomegalovirus exposure and HLA in healthy donors. Study in general: Within an early data release were about 90 million unique TCRs drawn from HLA-typed donors. Overall study findings and caveats: HLA-A and HLA-B allele assignments for most subjects were reportedly predicted accurately using TCR beta sequences.

Primers for the PCR totalled 60 Vbeta and 13 Jbeta. Measured with immunoSEQ multiplex PCR; TCRdb has only the in-frame clones, and not every one. Seen here are about 130,000 clones, approximately 81% observed once, and the top ten hold 4%. There are 13 residues in the CDR3. Germline V lookup: CDR1 MNHNS, CDR2 SASEGT. The ends were cut back, 8 bases at V and 1 base at J, with 11 bases in the middle. Of note for this clone: The antigen is undetermined.

Sequencing was carried out using PBMCs. The chain couples TRBV6-1 to TRBJ1-1; maybe TRBD1 (5 bases). The receptor's source is a man between 18 and 29 years old in good health and CMV-seropositive. CDR3 sequence reads: CASPLGGNTEAFF. The CDR3 DNA reads as TGTGCCAGCCCCTTGGGGGGGAACACTGAAGCTTTCTTT.